Following are 26 T cell receptor beta chains from one sample sequenced in a study of breast tumors, draining lymph nodes, adjacent tissues. Axillary draining lymph nodes of breast cancer patients supplied the node samples. TCRdb redid the calling of the multiplex PCR reads with MiXCR, one entry per CDR3 protein. The sample lists about 230,000 distinct CDR3 sequences, approximately 30% occurring once. Sequenced sample: axillary lymph node tissue. The source of these receptors is a female donor with breast cancer. Some clones in this sample may be carry-over from other donors' samples.

This clonotype was counted ten times or more. The gene calls are TRBV9 and TRBJ2-1; 7 bases agree with TRBD2. The germline V gene has CDR1 SGDLS and CDR2 YYNGEE. The CDR3 is 15 residues long. The J segment lost 8 bases and the V segment lost 0 bases, leaving 8 bases of the junction unmatched. DNA of the CDR3: TGTGCCAGCAGCGTAGCGGGGGAGGGCCTGGATGAGCAGTTCTTC. Its protein is CASSVAGEGLDEQFF.

This clonotype was detected ten times or more. The V and J genes are TRBV3-1 and TRBJ2-3; D gene ambiguous. Per germline, CDR1 LGHDT and CDR2 YNNKEL (reference sequence). V gave up 4 bases and J gave up 3 bases, with 8 bases separating them. This CDR3 is built from 13 residues. The CDR3, as DNA: TGTGCCAGCAGCCTACCGCCAACAGATACGCAGTATTTT. Protein product: CASSLPPTDTQYF.

The V gene is TRBV12-1, the J gene TRBJ2-5; TRBD1 is the table's D call, not checked against the DNA. TRBV12-1 counts as a pseudogene. CDR3 length equals 16 residues. CDR3 residues: CASNPKRGEGQETQYF. CDR3 bases: TGTGCCAGCAACCCTAAAAGGGGAGAAGGCCAAGAGACCCAGTACTTC.

This clonotype showed up just once. Since the CDR3 does not end with the conserved phenylalanine or tryptophan, this likely comes from a read error. It is unclear where the CDR3 begins or ends on the DNA, so no DNA is shown, and the CDR3 is as TCRdb lists it. The chain links TRBV29-1 to TRBJ2-1. From its first to its last residue, the CDR3 has 13 amino acids. Germline assignment: CDR1 SQVTM and CDR2 ANQGSEA. The CDR3: CSVGWGSYNEQLL.

This clonotype was picked up many times. The chain recombines TRBV20-1 with TRBJ2-1; 7 nucleotides match TRBD2. The junction had 15 bases not matched to a gene; V was cut back by 6 bases and J by 4 bases. This CDR3 comprises 16 residues. Germline CDR1 reads DFQATT; CDR2 reads SNEGSKA (reference sequence). Here the CDR3 DNA reads TGCAGTGCGGGGGGAGGGGCACCGGTGGAATACAATGAGCAGTTCTTC. It codes for CSAGGGAPVEYNEQFF.

V is TRBV27 and J is TRBJ1-5, with D unresolved. From germline, CDR1 is MNHEY and CDR2 SMNVEV (reference sequence). Trimming shortened V by 3 bases and J by 5 bases, and 8 bases separated the two germline ends. The CDR3 is 13 amino acids. CDR3 loop: CASSLTEDQPQHF. For the CDR3, the DNA is TGTGCCAGCAGTTTGACGGAAGATCAGCCCCAGCATTTT.

This clonotype was seen at least ten times. The rearrangement uses TRBV19 and TRBJ2-1, with TRBD1 matching 10 bases. Germline V gives CDR1 LNHDA, CDR2 SQIVND (reference sequence). The ends lost 6 bases at V and 3 bases at J; junction bases unmatched: 5. The CDR3 covers 15 residues. The CDR3 region is CASRSGTGDYNEQFF. The CDR3 DNA reads as TGTGCCAGTAGATCCGGGACAGGGGACTACAATGAGCAGTTCTTC.

In its sample, this clonotype was seen many times. The chain couples TRBV29-1 to TRBJ2-7, with unresolved D. V lost 0 bases, J lost 0 bases, and 6 bases lay in between. This CDR3 contains 13 residues. CDR1 is SQVTM and CDR2 is ANQGSEA in the germline V gene. The CDR3 is CSVEDSDSYEQYF. The CDR3 nucleotides are TGCAGCGTTGAAGATTCAGACTCCTACGAGCAGTACTTC.

V usage is TRBV20-1 and J usage is TRBJ2-7; TRBD1 matches at 9 bases. V was pared by 4 bases and J by 4 bases, with 2 bases of the junction left unmatched. This CDR3 has 12 amino acids. Germline loops: CDR1 DFQATT, CDR2 SNEGSKA (reference sequence). The CDR3 DNA follows: TGCAGTGCTAAGGGGACAGGGTACGAGCAGTACTTC. Translation gives CSAKGTGYEQYF.

This clonotype has only one observation. A much larger clonotype is one base distant, so this may be a read error. The V gene is TRBV3-1, the J gene TRBJ2-7; tentative D call: TRBD2 (6 bases). This CDR3 spans 13 amino acids. CDR1 LGHDT and CDR2 YNNKEL come from the germline V gene (reference sequence). The CDR3 bases are TGTGCCAGCAGCCGCGGGGAAACCTACGAGCGGTACTTC. Its translation: CASSRGETYERYF.

The chain links TRBV19 to TRBJ2-5; D not resolved. Trimming removed 8 bases from V and 5 bases from J, with 12 bases in between. The CDR3 contains 12 residues. Per the germline V gene, CDR1 is LNHDA and CDR2 is SQIVND (reference sequence). The CDR3 protein is CASARAGETQYF. CDR3 DNA: TGTGCCAGTGCTAGAGCCGGGGAGACCCAGTACTTC. The full variable domain, its missing parts supplied by reference TRBV19 and TRBJ2-5, is DGGITQSPKYLFRKEGQNVTLSCEQNLNHDAMYWYRQDPGQGLRLIYYSQIVNDFQKGDIAEGYSVSREKKESFPLTVTSAQKNPTAFYLCASARAGETQYFGPGTRLLVL.

This clonotype was counted between two and nine times. The V call is TRBV30, the J call TRBJ2-1, with D possibly called TRBD1 or TRBD2 (5 bases each). The CDR3 length is 16 residues. CDR1 is GTSNPN, CDR2 SVGIG, per germline (reference sequence). With 5 bases removed from V and 7 bases from J, the gap between germline ends came to 24 bases. The CDR3 sequence is CAWWDLSSRKGNEQFF. The CDR3 DNA reads TGTGCCTGGTGGGACCTTAGCAGCCGAAAGGGGAATGAGCAGTTCTTC.

This clonotype was seen at least ten times. The gene calls are TRBV28 and TRBJ2-7, with TRBD2 identical over 12 bases. The CDR3 contains 16 residues. The germline CDR1 and CDR2 sequences are MDHEN and SYDVKM. V lost 5 bases, J lost 3 bases, and 8 bases stayed unmatched. This CDR3 reads CASSTLTSGRGYEQYF. The CDR3 DNA is TGTGCCAGCAGTACCCTGACTAGCGGGAGAGGCTACGAGCAGTACTTC. The variable domain in full, with the rest retrieved from reference TRBV28 and TRBJ2-7, is DVKVTQSSRYLVKRTGEKVFLECVQDMDHENMFWYRQDPGLGLRLIYFSYDVKMKEKGDIPEGYSVSREKKERFSLILESASTNQTSMYLCASSTLTSGRGYEQYFGPGTRLTVT.

This clonotype appeared many times. The V and J genes are TRBV12-3 or TRBV12-4 and TRBJ1-6, with TRBD1 matching 8 bases. This CDR3 is built from 14 residues. With V trimmed by 6 bases and J by 10 bases, 8 bases remained unmatched. For the CDR3, the DNA is TGTGCCAGCAGCCAAACAGGGGGAGCATCACCCCTCCACTTT. Amino acids: CASSQTGGASPLHF.

This clonotype was detected ten times or more. This sequence joins TRBV11-2 and TRBJ2-5; weak D call: TRBD1 (6 bases). The CDR3 sequence is 16 residues long. The germline V gene encodes CDR1 SGHAT and CDR2 FQNNGV. The V and J ends lost 3 bases and 2 bases respectively, with 16 bases between them. The CDR3 sequence is CASSFTGSGVQETQYF. CDR3 nucleotide sequence: TGTGCCAGCAGCTTTACGGGGTCAGGGGTGCAAGAGACCCAGTACTTC.

This clonotype came up many times. The rearrangement joins TRBV29-1 to TRBJ2-3; tentatively, D is TRBD1 (6 bases). The V end lost 3 bases, the J end lost 4 bases, and 11 bases lay between the germline ends. Germline assignment: CDR1 SQVTM and CDR2 ANQGSEA. This CDR3 contains 13 residues. CDR3 amino acids: CSVDRTAPDTQYF. The DNA for the CDR3 is TGCAGCGTTGACCGGACAGCTCCAGATACGCAGTATTTT.

This clonotype was observed many times. At one of its ends the junction is not consistent with the germline gene, which may arise from a read error. This sequence joins TRBV19 and TRBJ1-4; 8 nucleotides align to TRBD1. Germline V gene lookup returns CDR1 LNHDA and CDR2 SQIVND (reference sequence). The CDR3 is 15 residues long. CDR3: CASSTTGGRHEELFF. The CDR3 DNA reads TGTGCCAGTAGTACCACAGGGGGAAGACATGAAGAACTGTTTTTT.

This clonotype was seen ten or more times. This rearrangement joins TRBV5-1 to TRBJ2-1, with D maybe TRBD2 (5 bases). The V end was cut by 0 bases, the J end by 9 bases, with 22 bases between. CDR3 length equals 17 residues. The V gene's germline CDR1 is SGHRS and CDR2 YFSETQ. CDR3: CASSLGSRGLEFGEQFF. The CDR3 nucleotides are TGCGCCAGCAGCTTGGGGTCCCGGGGTCTAGAGTTTGGTGAGCAGTTCTTC.

The table lists this clonotype with many counts. The chain recombines TRBV11-2 with TRBJ2-1, with no clear D. V lost 2 bases, J lost 5 bases, and 10 bases lay in between. Germline V gene sequence: CDR1 SGHAT, CDR2 FQNNGV. This CDR3 region has 14 residues. CDR3 sequence (DNA): TGTGCCAGCAGCTTACACGGCGGCAACAATGAGCAGTTCTTC. Protein sequence: CASSLHGGNNEQFF.

At least ten counts were recorded for this clonotype. The V and J genes are TRBV7-6 and TRBJ2-2; D remains unclear. Trimming cost V 3 bases and J 10 bases, with 6 bases left between them. Germline loops: CDR1 SGHVS, CDR2 FNYEAQ. This CDR3 has 11 amino acids. The CDR3 loop is CASSLGEELFF. CDR3 nucleotides: TGTGCCAGCAGCTTGGGCGAGGAGCTGTTTTTT.

This clonotype was seen more than once but under ten times. The rearrangement joins TRBV19 to TRBJ1-1; no definite D call. Germline CDR1 and CDR2: LNHDA and SQIVND (reference sequence). This CDR3 is 14 amino acids long. Between the trimmed V and J ends, which lost 8 bases and 4 bases, there was a span of 17 bases. DNA for the CDR3: TGTGCCAGTTCGAGAGGACGCCAGGCCACTGAAGCTTTCTTT. It translates to CASSRGRQATEAFF.

This sequence joins TRBV7-9 and TRBJ2-7; TRBD1 is a possible D gene (5 bases). The CDR3 totals 14 residues. Germline loops: CDR1 SEHNR, CDR2 FQNEAQ (reference sequence). V lost 6 bases, J lost 2 bases, and 14 bases lay in between. The CDR3 DNA reads TGTGCCAGCAGAAAGGGGCAGGGCGCCTACGAGCAGTACGTC. This sequence encodes CASRKGQGAYEQYV.

Regarding this clonotype: One junction end does not reproduce the germline sequence, and a read error may be involved. The chain has TRBV5-1 and TRBJ2-7; possibly TRBD2 for D (5 bases). Germline V gives CDR1 SGHRS, CDR2 YFSETQ. The CDR3 consists of 17 residues. The CDR3 DNA sequence: TGCACCAGCAGCTTGGAGCCGAGTGGGAGCGATACCTACGAGCAGTACTTC. Protein: CTSSLEPSGSDTYEQYF.

A note on this clonotype: At one boundary the junction diverges from the germline segment, which might be a read error. The genes are TRBV6-5 and TRBJ2-3; the D gene is possibly TRBD2 (5 bases). This CDR3 is built from 17 residues. The germline CDR1 and CDR2 sequences are MNHEY and SVGAGI. The CDR3 region has the DNA TGTGCCAGCAGTCACTCGACAAGCCTAGCCTACACAGATACGCAGTATTTT. Encoded protein: CASSHSTSLAYTDTQYF.

This clonotype was seen ten or more times. The chain couples TRBV20-1 to TRBJ1-6; weak D call: TRBD1 (6 bases). The germline V and J ends were trimmed by 2 bases and 10 bases, with 21 bases remaining between them. The CDR3 contains 16 residues. Germline V gives CDR1 DFQATT, CDR2 SNEGSKA (reference sequence). The CDR3 sequence is CSARPAGQSGRSPLHF. The CDR3 coding sequence is TGCAGTGCTAGACCTGCCGGACAGTCTGGTCGGTCACCCCTCCACTTT.

In regard to this clonotype: A junction end diverges from the germline sequence, so it may reflect a read error. This chain joins TRBV7-7 and TRBJ2-7; D gene unclear. The CDR3 is made up of 14 amino acids. Per germline, CDR1 SSHAT and CDR2 FNYEAQ (reference sequence). The CDR3: CASSFCRSPHEQYF. CDR3 bases: TGTGCTAGCAGCTTCTGTAGGAGCCCCCACGAGCAGTACTTC.